These 16 T cell receptor beta chains were all obtained from the same sample, sequenced in a study of cytomegalovirus exposure and HLA in healthy donors. Profiled with immunoSEQ multiplex PCR; TCRdb holds only in-frame clones, not every one. The table records 150,000 to 180,000 clones, approximately 86% of them present only once. Input material: PBMCs. The receptors were sampled from a man aged 18-30 years in good health and CMV-seropositive.

The gene calls are TRBV4-2 and TRBJ1-4; TRBD1 matches 7 bases. V dropped 3 bases and J dropped 2; count of bases not matched to a gene: 6. Germline V gene sequence: CDR1 LGHNA, CDR2 YNFKEQ. This CDR3 comprises 16 residues. The CDR3 sequence is CASSQAVQGTNEKLFF. DNA for the CDR3: TGTGCCAGCAGCCAGGCCGTACAGGGGACTAATGAAAAACTGTTTTTT.

V is TRBV18 and J is TRBJ1-1, with no clear D. The CDR3 spans 13 residues. Trimming took off 0 bases at V and 1 base at J, with 3 bases between the two ends. CDR1 KGHSH and CDR2 LQKENI come from the germline V gene. The CDR3 loop reads CASSPPGNTEAFF. The DNA for the CDR3 is TGTGCCAGCTCACCACCCGGGAACACTGAAGCTTTCTTT.

The chain is built from TRBV11-1 and TRBJ1-1; D call uncertain. CDR1 is SGHAT and CDR2 is FQDESV in the germline V gene (reference sequence). The CDR3 extends over 15 amino acids. V lost 1 base to trimming and J lost 6 bases, with 15 bases between them. The CDR3 DNA reads TGTGCCAGCAGCTTAGGGAGGCAGGTCTGGTCTGAAGCTTTCTTT. Amino acids: CASSLGRQVWSEAFF.

This chain joins TRBV7-9 and TRBJ1-1; D unclear. Trimming left V 5 bases short and J 3 bases short, with 10 bases between. This CDR3 comprises 13 residues. Germline CDR1 reads SEHNR; CDR2 reads FQNEAQ (reference sequence). The CDR3 bases are TGTGCCAGCAGCCTATATGGAGACACTGAAGCTTTCTTT. Translation: CASSLYGDTEAFF.

The chain links TRBV18 to TRBJ2-7; maybe TRBD1 (6 bases). With 2 bases removed from V and 5 bases from J, the gap between germline ends came to 10 bases. The length of the CDR3 is 13 residues. Germline CDR1 and CDR2: KGHSH and LQKENI. CDR3 DNA sequence: TGTGCCAGCTCACCAACAGGGAAACACGAGCAGTACTTC. Its protein is CASSPTGKHEQYF. The full variable domain, completed using reference TRBV18 and TRBJ2-7, is NAGVMQNPRHLVRRRGQEARLRCSPMKGHSHVYWYRQLPEEGLKFMVYLQKENIIDESGMPKERFSAEFPKEGPSILRIQQVVRGDSAAYFCASSPTGKHEQYFGPGTRLTVT.

V and J are TRBV11-1 and TRBJ2-3, with D possibly TRBD1 on 6 matching bases. V was pared by 9 bases and J by 3 bases, with 13 bases between. The CDR3 runs to 13 residues. Per germline, CDR1 SGHAT and CDR2 FQDESV (reference sequence). DNA for the CDR3: TGTGCCAGTCACAGGGCGAAGACAGATACGCAGTATTTT. This codes for CASHRAKTDTQYF.

This sequence joins TRBV29-1 and TRBJ1-1, with D possibly TRBD1 on 5 matching bases. CDR3 length: 15 amino acids. Germline values: CDR1 SQVTM, CDR2 ANQGSEA. With 4 bases removed from V and 1 base from J, the gap between germline ends came to 16 bases. The CDR3 sequence: CSVVGGGRRNTEAFF. The CDR3 bases are TGCAGCGTTGTGGGGGGAGGGCGAAGGAACACTGAAGCTTTCTTT.

The chain couples TRBV29-1 to TRBJ1-2, with D possibly matching TRBD1 (6 bases). Trimming shortened V by 0 bases and J by 0 bases, and 20 bases separated the two germline ends. Germline CDR1 reads SQVTM; CDR2 reads ANQGSEA. The CDR3 is 18 residues long. The CDR3 sequence is CSVEDSEQGAGANYGYTF. As DNA, the CDR3 is TGCAGCGTTGAAGACTCCGAACAGGGTGCGGGAGCTAACTATGGCTACACCTTC.

J is TRBJ1-2 and V is TRBV5-4; D might be TRBD1 (6 bases). Germline lookup yields CDR1 SGHNT and CDR2 YYREEE (reference sequence). V lost 3 bases, J lost 8 bases, and 14 bases lay in between. The length of the CDR3 is 13 residues. The CDR3 DNA reads as TGTGCCAGCAGCTCTCCCTACAGGGAGGGCTACACCTTC. This encodes CASSSPYREGYTF.

The chain carries TRBV6-6 and TRBJ1-4; D remains ambiguous. The germline CDR1 and CDR2 sequences are MNHNY and SVGAGI (reference sequence). This CDR3 has 12 amino acids. Trimming took 2 bases from V and 6 from J, leaving 4 bases between them. The CDR3, as DNA: TGTGCCAGCAGTTACCGAGATGAAAAACTGTTTTTT. This encodes CASSYRDEKLFF.

This clone has a count of ten or more. The gene calls are TRBV7-6 and TRBJ2-3, with TRBD1 as a possible D gene (7 bases). CDR3 length: 16 amino acids. V dropped 5 bases and J dropped 5 bases, with 20 bases sitting between them. CDR1 SGHVS and CDR2 FNYEAQ come from the germline V gene. CDR3 region: CASSPGRTGGGDTQYF. CDR3 DNA sequence: TGTGCCAGCAGCCCTGGGCGGACAGGAGGGGGAGATACGCAGTATTTT. Full variable domain (outside the CDR3, taken from reference TRBV7-6 and TRBJ2-3): GAGVSQSPRYKVTKRGQDVALRCDPISGHVSLYWYRQALGQGPEFLTYFNYEAQQDKSGLPNDRFSAERPEGSISTLTIQRTEQRDSAMYRCASSPGRTGGGDTQYFGPGTRLTVL.

The J gene is TRBJ1-1, the V gene TRBV11-2; perhaps TRBD1 as D (5 bases). Per the germline V gene, CDR1 is SGHAT and CDR2 is FQNNGV. Trimming took off 6 bases at V and 1 base at J, with 12 bases between the two ends. The CDR3 is 14 residues long. The CDR3 sequence is CASRPTAKNTEAFF. The CDR3 DNA is TGTGCCAGCAGGCCGACAGCCAAGAACACTGAAGCTTTCTTT.

This clone was counted only a few times. The chain joins TRBV27 to TRBJ1-5, with 8 nucleotides matching TRBD1. The CDR3 runs to 15 residues. Per germline, CDR1 MNHEY and CDR2 SMNVEV (reference sequence). J lost 4 bases, V lost 5 bases, and 7 bases had no gene match. CDR3 DNA: TGTGCCAGCAGTCGCTCCGGGACAGGTAATCAGCCCCAGCATTTT. Its protein product is CASSRSGTGNQPQHF.

This clone was counted once. The chain has TRBV5-4 and TRBJ2-5; 9 bases are shared with TRBD2. The CDR3 is made up of 14 amino acids. Trimming took 4 bases from V and 3 from J; bases not matched to a gene: 4. The germline V gene encodes CDR1 SGHNT and CDR2 YYREEE (reference sequence). CDR3: CASSLRTSEETQYF. For the CDR3, the DNA is TGTGCCAGCAGCCTTAGGACTAGCGAAGAGACCCAGTACTTC.

The chain carries TRBV5-4 and TRBJ2-1, with 16 positions matching TRBD2. The CDR3 contains 19 residues. Germline V CDR1 and CDR2: SGHNT, YYREEE (reference sequence). The trim removed 3 bases at V and 6 bases at J, leaving 12 bases unmatched. In nucleotides, the CDR3 is TGTGCCAGCAGCTCACCGGGACTAGCGGGAGGGGAGGGGTCCAATGAGCAGTTCTTC. Amino acid sequence: CASSSPGLAGGEGSNEQFF.

This clone was counted only a few times. J is TRBJ1-2 and V is TRBV5-5; D gene ambiguous. CDR1 SGHKS and CDR2 YYEKEE come from the germline V gene (reference sequence). The CDR3 extends over 18 amino acids. The germline V and J ends were trimmed by 4 bases and 6 bases, with 28 bases remaining between them. The CDR3 sequence is CASSDELEVRYAGHGYTF. The DNA for the CDR3 is TGTGCCAGCAGCGACGAACTGGAGGTGCGCTACGCCGGGCATGGCTACACCTTC.